The 30 T cell receptor beta chains given below trace back to one sample, sequenced in a study of PD-1 blockade in classical Hodgkin lymphoma. Relapse after autologous stem cell transplantation occurred in every patient, and brentuximab vedotin exposure varied. The repertoire was sequenced with immunoSEQ multiplex PCR; TCRdb's copy has only in-frame clones and lacks some. The sample includes nearly 55,000 clones, 81% of them seen just once. The starting material was peripheral blood mononuclear cells (PBMCs), obtained at baseline. The receptors stem from a human donor with classical Hodgkin lymphoma.

This clone occurred a few times. The chain has TRBV5-1 and TRBJ2-1, with D hard to call. Trimming took off 3 bases at V and 10 bases at J, with 8 bases between the two ends. Germline CDR1 reads SGHRS; CDR2 reads YFSETQ. The CDR3 runs 11 residues. DNA of the CDR3: TGCGCCAGCAGCTCGCCTCGGGAGCAGTTCTTC. It specifies CASSSPREQFF.

The genes are TRBV7-9 and TRBJ2-7, with D possibly being TRBD1 (6 bases). Deletions cut 4 bases from V and 4 bases from J, with 11 bases between. Looked up from germline, CDR1 is SEHNR and CDR2 is FQNEAQ (reference sequence). CDR3 length: 13 residues. CDR3 sequence (DNA): TGTGCCAGCAGCTCCCAGGGACATTACGAGCAGTACGTC. Its translation: CASSSQGHYEQYV.

The chain carries TRBV19 and TRBJ2-2, with unresolved D. CDR3 length: 13 residues. V was clipped by 8 bases and J by 0 bases, with 7 bases between them. Germline CDR1 and CDR2: LNHDA and SQIVND (reference sequence). CDR3 loop: CASRRPNTGELFF. CDR3 coding DNA: TGTGCCAGTCGGAGACCGAACACCGGGGAGCTGTTTTTT.

V is TRBV6-1 and J is TRBJ1-2, with 8 bases lining up with TRBD1. The ends lost 10 bases at V and 2 bases at J; junction bases unmatched: 9. Germline values: CDR1 MNHNS, CDR2 SASEGT. The CDR3 length is 14 residues. CDR3 sequence reads: CAIPVTGANYGYTF. CDR3 nucleotide sequence: TGTGCCATCCCGGTGACAGGGGCCAACTATGGCTACACCTTC.

V usage is TRBV11-2 and J usage is TRBJ2-3; D gene ambiguous. The CDR3 runs to 18 residues. Between the trimmed V and J ends, which lost 4 bases and 1 base, there was a span of 21 bases. Looked up from germline, CDR1 is SGHAT and CDR2 is FQNNGV. The CDR3 coding sequence is TGTGCCAGCAGCTCCCTTGGGTTTAGTGGATCGCGCACAGATACGCAGTATTTT. This encodes CASSSLGFSGSRTDTQYF.

The chain combines TRBV7-9 with TRBJ1-2; a weak D match, TRBD1 (5 bases). CDR3 length: 12 residues. From germline, CDR1 is SEHNR and CDR2 FQNEAQ (reference sequence). Trimming shortened V by 1 base and J by 10 bases, and 10 bases separated the two germline ends. CDR3 sequence: CASSLVLGDYTF. CDR3 in DNA: TGTGCCAGCAGCTTAGTCCTAGGGGACTACACCTTC.

This chain connects TRBV29-1 to TRBJ2-4; D remains ambiguous. The germline V gene has CDR1 SQVTM and CDR2 ANQGSEA. Trimming shortened V by 0 bases and J by 0 bases, and 9 bases separated the two germline ends. This CDR3 comprises 15 residues. The CDR3 DNA is TGCAGCGTTGAAGACCCGCTCAGAGCCAAAAACATTCAGTACTTC. Protein product: CSVEDPLRAKNIQYF. The full variable domain, in which reference TRBV29-1 and TRBJ2-4 provide the parts outside the CDR3, is SAVISQKPSRDICQRGTSLTIQCQVDSQVTMMFWYRQQPGQSLTLIATANQGSEATYESGFVIDKFPISRPNLTFSTLTVSNMSPEDSSIYLCSVEDPLRAKNIQYFGAGTRLSVL.

This clone occurred a few times. V gene TRBV30 combines with J gene TRBJ1-4; D perhaps matches TRBD1 (5 bases). Between the trimmed V and J ends, which lost 1 base and 2 bases, there was a span of 14 bases. The CDR3 covers 16 residues. Germline lookup yields CDR1 GTSNPN and CDR2 SVGIG (reference sequence). The CDR3 DNA reads as TGTGCCTGGAGTGCGGGAGTCAGGGTGACTAATGAAAAACTGTTTTTT. Translating gives CAWSAGVRVTNEKLFF.

This clone was seen more than once but under ten times. V is TRBV7-9 and J is TRBJ1-2, with D hard to call. Deletions cut 6 bases from V and 6 bases from J, with 8 bases between. Germline CDR1 reads SEHNR; CDR2 reads FQNEAQ (reference sequence). CDR3 size: 11 residues. CDR3 DNA: TGTGCCAGCAGTTTGAGTAATGGCTACACCTTC. Its protein product is CASSLSNGYTF.

The genes are TRBV2 and TRBJ1-2, with a tentative D call TRBD1 (6 bases). CDR1 is SNHLY, CDR2 FYNNEI, per germline. V lost 7 bases, J lost 6 bases, and 15 bases lay in between. The length of the CDR3 is 13 residues. The CDR3 region is CASNQGPLDGYTF. CDR3 coding DNA: TGTGCCAGCAATCAGGGGCCCCTTGATGGCTACACCTTC. The whole variable domain, filled in from reference TRBV2 and TRBJ1-2, reads EPEVTQTPSHQVTQMGQEVILRCVPISNHLYFYWYRQILGQKVEFLVSFYNNEISEKSEIFDDQFSVERPDGSNFTLKIRSTKLEDSAMYFCASNQGPLDGYTFGSGTRLTVV.

The V call is TRBV7-9, the J call TRBJ1-2, with 10 bases lining up with TRBD1. The germline V gene encodes CDR1 SEHNR and CDR2 FQNEAQ (reference sequence). This CDR3 has 16 residues. Trimming took 5 bases from V and 13 from J; bases not matched to a gene: 19. The CDR3 DNA reads as TGTGCCAGCAGCGAATATTTACTTCCGGGACAGGGGCCCCCCACCTTC. Translation: CASSEYLLPGQGPPTF.

The V call is TRBV18, the J call TRBJ2-7, with no clear D. V was trimmed by 5 bases and J by 2 bases, leaving 13 bases between them. The CDR3 covers 14 residues. Germline lookup yields CDR1 KGHSH and CDR2 LQKENI. DNA for the CDR3: TGTGCCAGCTCATCTTACCCTGGAGCCTACGAGCAGTACTTC. Protein: CASSSYPGAYEQYF.

The rearrangement uses TRBV7-9 and TRBJ2-5, with D possibly being TRBD1 or TRBD2 (6 bases each). Trimming removed 4 bases at V and 8 bases at J, with 17 bases between. In germline, CDR1 is SEHNR, CDR2 FQNEAQ (reference sequence). The CDR3 covers 14 residues. CDR3: CASSSSTGAGTQYF. In DNA, the CDR3 is TGTGCCAGCAGCTCCTCGACAGGTGCGGGAACCCAGTACTTC.

V is TRBV18 and J is TRBJ2-1, with unresolved D. CDR3 length equals 19 residues. V was pared by 0 bases and J by 0 bases, with 18 bases between. Germline lookup yields CDR1 KGHSH and CDR2 LQKENI. CDR3 nucleotides: TGTGCCAGCTCACCACCGGCTAGTGGCGGCGCGAGCTCCTACAATGAGCAGTTCTTC. This sequence encodes CASSPPASGGASSYNEQFF.

The CDR3 here is CASSLPLRTGGTETQYF. The CDR3, as DNA: TGTGCCAGCAGCTTACCCCTTAGGACGGGAGGAACAGAGACCCAGTACTTC. This sequence joins TRBV7-2 and TRBJ2-5; 7 positions agree with TRBD2. The germline gives CDR1 SGHTA, CDR2 FQGNSA. The CDR3 runs to 17 residues. The J segment lost 4 bases and the V segment lost 2 bases, leaving 13 bases of the junction unmatched.

This clone was detected once. This chain joins TRBV30 and TRBJ2-3; TRBD2 might be the D (7 bases). Germline V lookup: CDR1 GTSNPN, CDR2 SVGIG (reference sequence). Between the trimmed V and J ends, which lost 3 bases and 0 bases, there was a span of 13 bases. The CDR3 has 15 amino acids. The CDR3 loop reads CAWSKGGASTDTQYF. CDR3 sequence (DNA): TGTGCCTGGAGCAAGGGGGGGGCGAGCACAGATACGCAGTATTTT. Supplemented by reference TRBV30 and TRBJ2-3, the full variable domain reads SQTIHQWPATLVQPVGSPLSLECTVEGTSNPNLYWYRQAAGRGLQLLFYSVGIGQISSEVPQNLSASRPQDRQFILSSKKLLLSDSGFYLCAWSKGGASTDTQYFGPGTRLTVL.

In its sample, this clone was seen a few times. The chain has TRBV5-4 and TRBJ1-2; the D gene is possibly TRBD1 (6 bases). Per germline, CDR1 SGHNT and CDR2 YYREEE (reference sequence). V gave up 6 bases and J gave up 6 bases, with 18 bases separating them. CDR3 length equals 14 residues. CDR3 bases: TGTGCCAGCAAGGACGGGGGCGCTCCGGATGGCTACACCTTC. It specifies CASKDGGAPDGYTF.

Only one count was recorded for this clone. The chain uses TRBV11-3 and TRBJ2-7; D is unresolved. Between the trimmed V and J ends, which lost 8 bases and 2 bases, there was a span of 4 bases. CDR1 SGHNT and CDR2 YENEEA come from the germline V gene. The length of the CDR3 is 10 residues. The CDR3 sequence: CASGTYEQYF. Here the CDR3 DNA reads TGTGCCAGCGGGACCTACGAGCAGTACTTC.

The rearrangement uses TRBV7-8 and TRBJ1-4; no clear D gene. Trimming took 4 bases from V and 4 from J, leaving 10 bases between them. CDR1 is SGHVS, CDR2 FQNEAQ, per germline. CDR3 length: 14 amino acids. CDR3 amino acids: CASSSGLGNEKLFF. The CDR3 DNA follows: TGTGCCAGCAGCTCGGGGTTGGGTAATGAAAAACTGTTTTTT.

By sample fraction, this clone is medium-sized. The chain is built from TRBV19 and TRBJ1-2; no reliable D call. V lost 1 base to trimming and J lost 1 base, with 10 bases between them. The CDR3 loop spans 15 amino acids. From germline, CDR1 is LNHDA and CDR2 SQIVND (reference sequence). CDR3 DNA: TGTGCCAGTAGTATAGCGGGCCTATTTAACTATGGCTACACCTTC. As protein: CASSIAGLFNYGYTF.

CDR3 bases: TGTGCCAGCAGTGACTCCGGACTAGCGGGAGGGAAAGATACGCAGTATTTT. The encoded protein is CASSDSGLAGGKDTQYF. The rearrangement uses TRBV6-4 and TRBJ2-3; 15 nucleotides agree with TRBD2. Germline trimming cut 0 bases from V and 5 bases from J; bases unmatched to any gene: 3. CDR1 MRHNA and CDR2 SNTAGT come from the germline V gene. The CDR3 loop spans 17 amino acids.

The chain joins TRBV29-1 to TRBJ2-2; tentatively, D is TRBD2 (6 bases). The CDR3 extends over 15 amino acids. Germline assignment: CDR1 SQVTM and CDR2 ANQGSEA. V shed 4 bases and J shed 5 bases, with 17 bases lying between them. The CDR3 sequence: CSVGLRMAGTGELFF. CDR3 DNA: TGCAGCGTTGGCCTCAGAATGGCGGGAACCGGGGAGCTGTTTTTT.

The chain links TRBV5-6 to TRBJ2-7, with a possible D match to TRBD2 (5 bases). Trimming took 0 bases from V and 0 from J, leaving 13 bases between them. The CDR3 runs to 16 residues. Germline lookup yields CDR1 SGHDT and CDR2 YYEEEE. The CDR3 DNA follows: TGTGCCAGCAGCTTGGTCGGCGGGTTCAGCTCCTACGAGCAGTACTTC. Translation gives CASSLVGGFSSYEQYF.

Concerning this clone itself: The same CDR3 is also encoded by other DNA sequences in this sample. V gene TRBV29-1 combines with J gene TRBJ2-2; D remains ambiguous. V was trimmed by 4 bases and J by 5 bases, leaving 8 bases between them. Per germline, CDR1 SQVTM and CDR2 ANQGSEA. The CDR3 is 12 residues long. The CDR3 reads CSVVSWTGELFF. For the CDR3, the DNA is TGCAGCGTTGTGTCGTGGACCGGGGAGCTGTTTTTT.

The gene calls are TRBV4-3 and TRBJ1-1; the D is unclear. Trimming shortened V by 0 bases and J by 1 base, and 24 bases separated the two germline ends. The CDR3 totals 20 residues. The V gene's germline CDR1 is LGHNA and CDR2 YSLEER. The CDR3, as DNA: TGCGCCAGCAGCCAAGATGGTTATTTGGGTCGGCTGGTGTCGAACACTGAAGCTTTCTTT. Amino acid sequence: CASSQDGYLGRLVSNTEAFF.

The chain links TRBV7-2 to TRBJ2-3, with 8 bases identical to TRBD2. Germline V gene data show CDR1 as SGHTA and CDR2 as FQGNSA. The CDR3 has 18 amino acids. The junction had 11 bases not matched to a gene; V was cut back by 3 bases and J by 0 bases. Here the CDR3 reads CASSFLPLAGLSTDTQYF. In DNA form, the CDR3 reads TGTGCCAGCAGCTTCCTACCTCTAGCGGGCCTTAGCACAGATACGCAGTATTTT.

This clone was picked up a small number of times. The junction differs from germline at one of its ends, possibly a read error. The chain uses TRBV30 and TRBJ2-5, with D maybe TRBD2 (6 bases). Germline CDR1 is GTSNPN and CDR2 is SVGIG (reference sequence). The CDR3 spans 16 residues. CDR3 coding DNA: TGTGCCTGGAGCACCCCCCGGGACTCCAACGAAGAGGCCCAGTACTTC. Its protein product is CAWSTPRDSNEEAQYF.

This clone was recorded a few times. The chain carries TRBV19 and TRBJ1-3, with no clear D. This CDR3 spans 16 amino acids. Deletions cut 4 bases from V and 4 bases from J, with 17 bases between. Germline V CDR1 and CDR2: LNHDA, SQIVND (reference sequence). The chain's CDR3 is CASSNWVRKTGNTIYF. The CDR3 DNA follows: TGTGCCAGTAGTAATTGGGTCAGAAAGACGGGAAACACCATATATTTT.

This chain joins TRBV30 and TRBJ2-2; no clear D gene. Trimming took 7 bases from V and 6 from J, leaving 9 bases between them. From germline, CDR1 is GTSNPN and CDR2 SVGIG (reference sequence). CDR3 length: 11 residues. CDR3 DNA: TGTGCCTTGCGAGGCGCCGGGGAGCTGTTTTTT. This sequence encodes CALRGAGELFF.

V and J are TRBV27 and TRBJ2-3; 9 nucleotides line up with TRBD2. The CDR3 extends over 16 amino acids. With V trimmed by 4 bases and J by 5 bases, 10 bases remained unmatched. CDR1 is MNHEY and CDR2 is SMNVEV in the germline V gene (reference sequence). CDR3 in amino acids: CASSSPFGLAQDTQYF. DNA for the CDR3: TGTGCCAGCAGTTCGCCCTTCGGACTAGCGCAAGATACGCAGTATTTT.